This TCR beta chain was recovered during a study of regulatory T cells in long-lasting Graves disease. As for the study in general: Graves' patients diagnosed newly had used antithyroid drugs under 3 months. Study-wide results and limits: Favored usage of TRBV28, TRBJ1-2 and TRBJ2-5 was recorded in persistent disease.

According to the study, TCR beta libraries were built with iRepertoire HTBI primers and CDR3-region Arm-PCR. From the multiplex PCR reads, TCRdb called clonotypes with MiXCR, one entry per CDR3 protein. There are hundreds of thousands of distinct CDR3 sequences in the sample; about 16% occur only once, and around 13% lies in the top ten. The junction had 9 bases not matched to a gene; V was cut back by 6 bases and J by 0 bases. The CDR3 contains 19 residues. As concerns this clonotype: No antigen is known for it.

Stated time point: newly diagnosed GD, antithyroid drugs for less than 3 months. With RNA extracted from PBMCs as input, the TCR library was made. Patients met American Thyroid Association criteria for Graves' disease. These same data were also listed under a study on T cells in Graves' hyperthyroidism and ophthalmopathy. Per that paper: The HTBI primer set was used in a first-round RT-PCR of the TCR CDR3.

This sequence originates from a man aged 18 to 30 with Graves disease. The rearrangement links TRBV12-3 or TRBV12-4 to TRBJ2-1; TRBD2 matches at 15 bases. The specimen comprised peripheral blood mononuclear cells (PBMCs), sampled at new diagnosis, from a patient treated with antithyroid drugs. CDR3 amino acids: CASSPWTSGRARSYNEQFF. The DNA of the CDR3 is TGTGCCAGCAGCCCATGGACTAGCGGGAGGGCCCGCTCCTACAATGAGCAGTTCTTC.